The present entry profiles one T cell receptor (beta chain) with its context. Method: immunoSEQ multiplex PCR; TCRdb's copy keeps in-frame clones and lacks some. The sample carries more than 250,000 clones, 85% to 90% recorded once. These data are taken from a study of blood T cell repertoires in COVID-19. The V and J ends lost 2 bases and 6 bases respectively, with 10 bases between them. In germline, CDR1 is SGHTA, CDR2 FQGNSA. The CDR3 runs 14 residues. Material: peripheral blood. This sequence originates from a woman in her forties or fifties with COVID-19, enrolled during active disease. The V gene is TRBV7-2, the J gene TRBJ2-2, with D uncertain. The CDR3 DNA sequence: TGTGCCAGCAGCTTATTGTCCTTCGCCGGGGAGCTGTTTTTT. It translates to CASSLLSFAGELFF.